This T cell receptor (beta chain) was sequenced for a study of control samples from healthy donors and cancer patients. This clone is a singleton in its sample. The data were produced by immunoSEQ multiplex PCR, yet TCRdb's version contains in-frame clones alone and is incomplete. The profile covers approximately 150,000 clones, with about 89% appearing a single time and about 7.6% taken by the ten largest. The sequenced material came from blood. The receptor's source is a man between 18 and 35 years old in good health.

The CDR3, as DNA: TGTGCCAGCAGTTACGGAACTACTACCGAGACCCAGTACTTC. Residues: CASSYGTTTETQYF. V gene TRBV6-5 combines with J gene TRBJ2-5; D is undetermined. Trimming removed 2 bases at V and 5 bases at J, with 12 bases between. There are 14 residues in the CDR3. The germline gives CDR1 MNHEY, CDR2 SVGAGI.